The 8 T cell receptor beta chains in this list originate from one sample, sequenced in a study of T-cell memory formation after mild COVID-19. TCRdb processed the 5' RACE reads anew with MiXCR; each CDR3 protein has one entry. The sample holds fewer than 650,000 distinct CDR3 sequences, roughly 21% seen once. The sample was PBMCs or a T cell subset sorted from them (not recorded which). The origin of the receptors is an adult woman who had mild COVID-19 (a few samples of this study predate the infection). Cell type and time point are not known.

This clonotype was seen ten or more times. The chain has TRBV12-3 or TRBV12-4 and TRBJ1-5; D ambiguous. Trimming took off 8 bases at V and 6 bases at J, with 17 bases between the two ends. CDR3 size: 14 residues. The CDR3 DNA is TGTGCCAGCGCTCGATCCGGGGATACTCAGCCCCAGCATTTT. Amino acids: CASARSGDTQPQHF.

The chain has TRBV29-1 and TRBJ2-2; the match to TRBD1 covers 9 bases. The CDR3 runs to 16 residues. V lost 4 bases, J lost 1 base, and 7 bases stayed unmatched. Germline CDR1 is SQVTM and CDR2 is ANQGSEA. The CDR3 DNA reads TGCAGCGTTGGTTTCCCGGGACAGGGGAACACCGGGGAGCTGTTTTTT. This sequence encodes CSVGFPGQGNTGELFF.

J is TRBJ1-1 and V is TRBV6-2 or TRBV6-3, with 11 bases identical to TRBD1. This CDR3 contains 17 residues. Trimming removed 7 bases from V and 1 base from J; junction bases left unmatched: 11. Germline assignment: CDR1 MNHEY and CDR2 SVGEGT. The CDR3 nucleotides are TGTGCCAGCAAACCGGACAGGGGGCTCGCTGCGAACACTGAAGCTTTCTTT. Residues: CASKPDRGLAANTEAFF.

This clonotype was picked up a small number of times. This chain links TRBV12-3 or TRBV12-4 with TRBJ1-2, with 9 bases lining up with TRBD1. The CDR3 runs to 17 residues. Losses at the gene ends were 0 bases for V and 8 bases for J; bases not matched to a gene: 13. CDR3 sequence: CASSLANTGTGSGGYTF. As DNA, the CDR3 is TGTGCCAGCAGTTTAGCGAATACCGGGACAGGGAGTGGAGGCTACACCTTC.

The chain couples TRBV4-1 to TRBJ1-5; 12 nucleotides match TRBD1. This CDR3 comprises 16 residues. The germline V gene encodes CDR1 MGHRA and CDR2 YSYEKL. Unmatched junction bases numbered 3, after V lost 0 bases and J lost 6 bases. The CDR3 here is CASSQEGQGAFQPQHF. Here the CDR3 DNA reads TGCGCCAGCAGCCAAGAGGGACAGGGGGCTTTTCAGCCCCAGCATTTT.

This clonotype was seen a handful of times. This chain joins TRBV14 and TRBJ2-5; weak D call: TRBD2 (6 bases). Germline V lookup: CDR1 SGHDN, CDR2 FVKESK. Trimming left V 4 bases short and J 3 bases short, with 21 bases between. This CDR3 is 17 amino acids long. DNA for the CDR3: TGTGCCAGCAGCCCGATACATAGCGGAGTAATCGAAGAGACCCAGTACTTC. Translating gives CASSPIHSGVIEETQYF.

A few counts support this clonotype. The genes are TRBV18 and TRBJ2-1, with D perhaps TRBD1 (5 bases). Deletions cut 3 bases from V and 5 bases from J, with 14 bases between. The CDR3 runs 15 residues. The germline CDR1 and CDR2 sequences are KGHSH and LQKENI. The CDR3 is CASSPGLAPNNEQFF. CDR3 coding DNA: TGTGCCAGCTCACCGGGGCTGGCCCCAAACAATGAGCAGTTCTTC.

This clonotype has a handful of counts. V and J are TRBV20-1 and TRBJ2-1; possible D gene TRBD1, 6 bases. The CDR3 totals 15 residues. V dropped 1 base and J dropped 8 bases, with 18 bases sitting between them. In germline, CDR1 is DFQATT, CDR2 SNEGSKA (reference sequence). In nucleotides, the CDR3 is TGCAGTGCTAGAGTTTCGGGACAAGGGAATTATGAGCAGTTCTTC. It specifies CSARVSGQGNYEQFF.